This T cell receptor beta chain was recorded in a study of human T cells and chemical hapten exposure. TCRdb re-called the RACE reads through MiXCR, storing one row per CDR3 protein. The sample holds 95,000 to 150,000 distinct CDR3 sequences, around 15% seen once. Study results and caveats: The study found that DPC sensitization did not change TCRs above 1 in 1000 frequency.

Time point here: patch test 1, 2 weeks after DPC sensitization. Treatment specified: therapeutic diphenylcyclopropenone sensitization with weekly scalp DPC. The J segment lost 16 bases and the V segment lost 4 bases, leaving 8 bases of the junction unmatched. The CDR3 runs 11 residues. In germline, CDR1 is SQVTM, CDR2 ANQGSEA. This clonotype was seen a handful of times. Antigen unknown. The source material was whole blood, sampled in connection with sensitization to the hapten diphenylcyclopropenone (DPC). This chain joins TRBV29-1 and TRBJ2-1; 9 bases line up with TRBD1. The TCR was taken from a man younger than 30 with alopecia areata. Some clones in this sample may be carry-over from other donors' samples. Here the CDR3 DNA reads TGCAGCGTTGGCTTACAGGGGGCTCCATTCTTC. As protein: CSVGLQGAPFF.